This TCR beta chain was observed in a study of blood T cell repertoires in COVID-19. Background on the study: The study drew acute and convalescent COVID-19 samples from the United States, Italy and Spain. The analysed material was cDNA or gDNA that came from T cells, B-cell-depleted T cells, or PBMCs.

Enrollees, roughly 18 to 89 years old, lived in around 23 US areas. As processed by the authors: How many nucleated cells were present was estimated from reference gene primer amplification. Produced via immunoSEQ multiplex PCR; TCRdb's table is partial and in-frame only. V and J calls and clone size are those listed in that table; D and trimming were worked out from the DNA. The sample records 200,000 to 250,000 clones, roughly 87% being singletons. There are many counts of this clone. Germline CDR1 and CDR2: LNHDA and SQIVND (reference sequence). This CDR3 is built from 11 residues. Trimming removed 4 bases at V and 9 bases at J, with 6 bases between.

The TCR was taken from a man between 18 and 29 years old with acute COVID-19. The chain recombines TRBV19 with TRBJ2-2; D unclear. Material for sequencing was PBMCs or T cells enriched from blood (not recorded which). CDR3 sequence (DNA): TGTGCCAGTAGTAAGCCCTGGGAGCTGTTTTTT. It encodes CASSKPWELFF.